This TCR beta chain comes out of a study of T cell responses to AZD1222 COVID-19 vaccine. Study conclusions and caveats: Two AZD1222 doses significantly raised spike-specific TCR breadth and depth over controls.

Generated by immunoSEQ multiplex PCR, the TCRdb table keeps only in-frame clones and is missing some. The repertoire holds some 200,000 clones, around 93% seen once, with 0.9% to 1.1% in the top ten. Worth noting for this clone: Its target is not known.

The CDR3 runs to 16 residues. The germline V gene has CDR1 SGHDN and CDR2 FVKESK. V dropped 0 bases and J dropped 1; count of bases not matched to a gene: 4. The V gene is TRBV14, the J gene TRBJ2-7, with TRBD1 matching 9 bases. The starting material was peripheral blood, obtained 28 days after the second AZD1222 dose. This receptor was taken from an adult who received the AZD1222 COVID-19 vaccine. For the CDR3, the DNA is TGTGCCAGCAGCCAAGATCTCGGGACAGGGTCCTACGAGCAGTACTTC. Its translation is CASSQDLGTGSYEQYF.